This note documents a single TCR beta chain sequence. Its antigen is undetermined. Using immunoSEQ multiplex PCR, the repertoire was profiled, and TCRdb retains in-frame clones only, with some absent. This sample carries roughly 2,300,000 clones, about 90% of them seen once, and the ten largest clones take 0.37%. This sample stems from a study of shared clonotypes between healthy human individuals. This CDR3 region has 12 residues. CDR1 is SGHDN and CDR2 is FVKESK in the germline V gene. V was pared by 1 base and J by 8 bases, with 6 bases between. Whole-study results and caveats: Relative to clonotypes present in all four donors, those not shared had lower generation probabilities.

The chain recombines TRBV14 with TRBJ2-1; D unclear. This TCR came from a man in his late teens or twenties in good health. Some clones in this sample may be carry-over from other donors' samples. What was sequenced was naive CD4+ T cells from PBMCs. The subset was: CD45RA+ positively selected. CDR3 sequence reads: CASSQVVHEQFF. CDR3 nucleotides: TGTGCCAGCAGCCAAGTCGTCCATGAGCAGTTCTTC. The whole variable domain, filled in from reference TRBV14 and TRBJ2-1, reads EAGVTQFPSHSVIEKGQTVTLRCDPISGHDNLYWYRRVMGKEIKFLLHFVKESKQDESGMPNNRFLAERTGGTYSTLKVQPAELEDSGVYFCASSQVVHEQFFGPGTRLTVL.